The 14 T cell receptor beta chains below come from one sample, sequenced in a study of OX40 agonist ivuxolimab in advanced cancers. Libraries were prepared by immunoSEQ multiplex PCR; TCRdb keeps only in-frame clonotypes and omits some of them. This sample has about 78,000 clones, with more than 75% found just once. The specimen was CD4+ or CD8+ T cells sorted from blood, collected in a trial of the OX40 agonist ivuxolimab. These receptor sequences come from an adult with an advanced solid tumor such as melanoma, head and neck, liver or kidney cancer.

The J gene is TRBJ1-4, the V gene TRBV7-9; D ambiguous. Per the germline V gene, CDR1 is SEHNR and CDR2 is FQNEAQ (reference sequence). V lost 3 bases to trimming and J lost 3 bases, with 8 bases between them. The CDR3 contains 14 residues. This CDR3 is CASSFGQANEKLFF. The CDR3 nucleotides read TGTGCCAGCAGCTTTGGCCAAGCTAATGAAAAACTGTTTTTT.

The chain employs TRBV27 and TRBJ2-2; D might be TRBD1 (6 bases). The CDR3 has 14 amino acids. Trimming took 1 base from V and 6 from J, leaving 9 bases between them. CDR1 and CDR2 (germline): MNHEY, SMNVEV (reference sequence). CDR3 sequence reads: CASSLYRVAGELFF. CDR3 bases: TGTGCCAGCAGTTTATACAGGGTCGCCGGGGAGCTGTTTTTT.

This chain links TRBV20-1 with TRBJ2-2; D not certain. Germline V gene data show CDR1 as DFQATT and CDR2 as SNEGSKA (reference sequence). V lost 5 bases and J 7 bases, leaving 8 bases between the germline ends. The length of the CDR3 is 11 residues. CDR3 bases: TGCAGTGCTGGGCGTAACGGGGAGCTGTTTTTT. Protein sequence: CSAGRNGELFF.

This chain links TRBV5-1 with TRBJ1-4; D possibly corresponds to TRBD1 (6 bases). Germline lookup yields CDR1 SGHRS and CDR2 YFSETQ. The CDR3 extends over 14 amino acids. V lost 2 bases to trimming and J lost 8 bases, with 13 bases between them. The CDR3 DNA is TGCGCCAGCAGCTTTGGCAGGGGAAGCGAAAAACTGTTTTTT. It encodes CASSFGRGSEKLFF.

V is TRBV23-1 and J is TRBJ2-2; 7 bases map to TRBD1. TRBV23-1 is an ORF, and what it does is uncertain. This CDR3 contains 15 residues. V was pared by 7 bases and J by 2 bases, with 7 bases of the junction left unmatched. CDR3 region: CASTPQGVNTGELFF. In nucleotides, the CDR3 is TGCGCCAGCACTCCCCAGGGGGTCAACACCGGGGAGCTGTTTTTT.

V is TRBV5-6 and J is TRBJ1-1; D unresolved. The CDR3 runs 12 residues. V lost 1 base and J lost 11, with 12 bases in between. Looked up from germline, CDR1 is SGHDT and CDR2 is YYEEEE. The CDR3: CASSLTPGEAFF. CDR3 nucleotides: TGTGCCAGCAGCTTGACACCGGGTGAGGCTTTCTTT.

The rearrangement uses TRBV4-1 and TRBJ1-2; 11 bases agree with TRBD1. The CDR3 runs to 16 residues. J gave up 4 bases and V 1 base, and 5 bases lay outside the gene matches. Germline V gives CDR1 MGHRA, CDR2 YSYEKL. CDR3 residues: CASSQAPGQGGYGYTF. CDR3 in DNA: TGCGCCAGCAGCCAAGCCCCGGGACAGGGGGGCTATGGCTACACCTTC.

The chain links TRBV7-6 to TRBJ2-2; 10 bases are a match to TRBD2. From germline, CDR1 is SGHVS and CDR2 FNYEAQ. CDR3 length equals 16 residues. Trimming at V came to 4 bases and at J to 0 bases, leaving 2 bases not matched to a gene. The CDR3 is CASSSGLAANTGELFF. The DNA of the CDR3 is TGTGCCAGCAGCTCCGGACTAGCGGCGAACACCGGGGAGCTGTTTTTT.

The V gene is TRBV5-1, the J gene TRBJ2-7; D possibly uses TRBD1 or TRBD2 (5 bases each). This CDR3 is 13 amino acids long. The V gene's germline CDR1 is SGHRS and CDR2 YFSETQ. Between the trimmed V and J ends, which lost 4 bases and 2 bases, there was a span of 10 bases. Written as DNA, the CDR3 is TGCGCCAGCAGCGGGACCTCTCCCTACGAGCAGTACTTC. Translation: CASSGTSPYEQYF.

The chain carries TRBV7-2 and TRBJ2-7, with D unclear. Trimming stripped 4 bases from V and 2 bases from J, with 24 bases between. This CDR3 contains 18 residues. Germline V lookup: CDR1 SGHTA, CDR2 FQGNSA. This CDR3 reads CASSSTQGMQTVTYEQYF. The CDR3 DNA follows: TGTGCCAGCAGCTCTACCCAAGGGATGCAGACTGTAACCTACGAGCAGTACTTC.

The V and J genes are TRBV5-8 and TRBJ1-2; maybe TRBD1 (5 bases). Germline V gene lookup returns CDR1 SGHTS and CDR2 YDEGEE. This CDR3 is 13 amino acids long. V was cut by 0 bases and J by 6 bases, with 9 bases left in between. The CDR3 DNA reads as TGTGCCAGCAGCTTGGCAGGGTTGGATGGCTACACCTTC. Amino acids: CASSLAGLDGYTF.

The chain employs TRBV28 and TRBJ1-4; D is undetermined. The CDR3 is made up of 12 amino acids. The germline gives CDR1 MDHEN, CDR2 SYDVKM. Between the trimmed V and J ends, which lost 8 bases and 8 bases, there was a span of 12 bases. The CDR3 here is CASQAFGEKLFF. The DNA of the CDR3 is TGTGCCAGCCAGGCTTTTGGCGAAAAACTGTTTTTT.

V and J are TRBV7-2 and TRBJ1-4; D unclear. CDR1 is SGHTA, CDR2 FQGNSA, per germline. With 5 bases removed from V and 0 bases from J, the gap between germline ends came to 7 bases. CDR3 size: 14 residues. CDR3 in DNA: TGTGCCAGCAGCCCACATGCAACTAATGAAAAACTGTTTTTT. Its translation: CASSPHATNEKLFF. Complete variable domain (other parts from reference TRBV7-2 and TRBJ1-4): GAGVSQSPSNKVTEKGKDVELRCDPISGHTALYWYRQSLGQGLEFLIYFQGNSAPDKSGLPSDRFSAERTGGSVSTLTIQRTQQEDSAVYLCASSPHATNEKLFFGSGTQLSVL.

This CDR3 is CASSLRDRSYEQYF. The DNA for the CDR3 is TGTGCCAGTAGTCTCCGGGACAGATCCTACGAGCAGTACTTC. V is TRBV19 and J is TRBJ2-7; 7 bases match TRBD1. V lost 5 bases to trimming and J lost 1 base; unmatched junction nucleotides: 5. This CDR3 contains 14 residues. CDR1 and CDR2 from the germline V gene are LNHDA and SQIVND (reference sequence).